The T cell receptor (beta chain) described here comes from a study of T cell repertoires in cytomegalovirus infection. Comments on this clonotype: The antigen is unknown.

Germline lookup yields CDR1 MGHRA and CDR2 YSYEKL. V lost 0 bases and J lost 1, with 9 bases in between. This CDR3 comprises 15 residues. Each CDR3 protein gets one entry after TCRdb re-called the reads with MiXCR. The sample has 700,000 to 950,000 distinct CDR3 sequences, about 33% seen once. The receptor comes from a human donor in good health (CMV status not recorded). Some clones in this sample may be carry-over from other donors' samples. Sequencing used cultured CD8+ T cells from PBMCs, obtained from culture after CMV antigen stimulation. V is TRBV4-1 and J is TRBJ2-5; D uncertain. The CDR3 loop is CASSQDRQRQETQYF. CDR3 nucleotides: TGCGCCAGCAGCCAAGATCGGCAGCGCCAAGAGACCCAGTACTTC.